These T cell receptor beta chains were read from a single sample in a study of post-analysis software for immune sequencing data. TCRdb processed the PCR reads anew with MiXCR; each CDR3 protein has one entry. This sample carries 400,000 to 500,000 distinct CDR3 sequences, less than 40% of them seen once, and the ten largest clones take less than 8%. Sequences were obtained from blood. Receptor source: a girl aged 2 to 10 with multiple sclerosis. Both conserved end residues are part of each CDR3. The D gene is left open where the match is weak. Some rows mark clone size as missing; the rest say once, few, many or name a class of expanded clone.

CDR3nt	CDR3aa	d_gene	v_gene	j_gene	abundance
TGTGCCAGCAGTTTTACGGGGGGACAGGTGACCAAACTGTACAATGAGCAGTTCTTC	CASSFTGGQVTKLYNEQFF	.	TRBV12-3/TRBV12-4	TRBJ2-1	.
TGTGCCAGCAGCGTCGGACTAGCGGGGATCTACGAGCAGTACTTC	CASSVGLAGIYEQYF	TRBD2	TRBV7-9	TRBJ2-7	.
TGCGCCAGCAGCCGCCTCCTACAATCCGGGACAGGGGGCAATGAGCAGTTCTTC	CASSRLLQSGTGGNEQFF	TRBD1	TRBV4-1	TRBJ2-1	few
TGCAGTGCTAGAGCTAAACTGGACAGGGTGCCGAGCGGGGAGCTGTTTTTT	CSARAKLDRVPSGELFF	TRBD1	TRBV20-1	TRBJ2-2	.
TGTGCCAGCAGTTTGGACGGACTGGCGGCAGATACGGAGTATTTT	CASSLDGLAADTEYF	.	TRBV12-3/TRBV12-4	TRBJ2-3	.
TGTGCCAGCAGTTCATTTGGGCAAGGTGAGCAGTTCTTC	CASSSFGQGEQFF	.	TRBV7-2	TRBJ2-1	few
TGCGCCAGCAGCTTCGGGCGGGTCACAGATACGCAGTATTTT	CASSFGRVTDTQYF	.	TRBV5-1	TRBJ2-3	few
TGTGCCAGCAGCACTCCCGTGACAGGTGGGGAAAAACTGTTTTTT	CASSTPVTGGEKLFF	.	TRBV7-9	TRBJ1-4	.
TGTGCCACCGACGTACGTCCCTCCTACGAGCAGTACTTC	CATDVRPSYEQYF	.	TRBV24-1	TRBJ2-7	few
TGCGGTGCTCTCCGGACAGGGAGCGCCTACGAGCAGTACTTC	CGALRTGSAYEQYF	TRBD1	TRBV20-1	TRBJ2-7	.
TGCAGTGCTAGATCGTGGGAGGGCACAGATACGCAGTATTTT	CSARSWEGTDTQYF	.	TRBV20-1	TRBJ2-3	few
TGTGCCTGCAGCTTGGACAGGAACTATGGCTACACCTTC	CACSLDRNYGYTF	TRBD1	TRBV7-8	TRBJ1-2	few
TGTGCCAGCAGCTTAGACGTCGGCCACAATGAGCAGTTCTTC	CASSLDVGHNEQFF	.	TRBV7-2	TRBJ2-1	few
TGCAGCGTTGCGGGGAGTTACGGCGAGCAGTACTTC	CSVAGSYGEQYF	.	TRBV29-1	TRBJ2-7	few
TGTGCCAGCAGTGATGGGACAGGGGGTGTTGAGCAGTACTTC	CASSDGTGGVEQYF	TRBD1	TRBV2	TRBJ2-7	.
TGCAGCGTTGGTGGGAGCTCCTACAATGAGCAGTTCTTC	CSVGGSSYNEQFF	.	TRBV29-1	TRBJ2-1	many
TGTGCCAGCAGCTTAATGTCTCAGGAAGGTTGGGCACATCAGCCCCAGCATTTT	CASSLMSQEGWAHQPQHF	.	TRBV7-6	TRBJ1-5	.
TGTGCCAGCAGTTTAAGGACAGGGCCGTGGGGCACAGATACGCAGTATTTT	CASSLRTGPWGTDTQYF	TRBD1	TRBV28	TRBJ2-3	.
TGTGCTAGCAGCTTAGGCAGGACACTATTTAACCAGCAAGAGACCCAGTACTTC	CASSLGRTLFNQQETQYF	.	TRBV7-7	TRBJ2-5	.
TGTGCCAGCAGTCTGCCAGGCATCTTCCTTTCTAATGAGCAGTTCTTC	CASSLPGIFLSNEQFF	.	TRBV28	TRBJ2-1	few
TGTGCCACCCGAAGGGGACAGGATTATGGGAATAGCAATCAGCCCCAGCATTTT	CATRRGQDYGNSNQPQHF	TRBD1	TRBV6-1	TRBJ1-5	few
TGTGCCAGCGCGCGCCCCGGGGAGCTGTTTTTT	CASARPGELFF	.	TRBV9	TRBJ2-2	.
TGCAGCGTTGCGGCCGACAGCGGACCTAACACTGAAGCTTTCTTT	CSVAADSGPNTEAFF	.	TRBV29-1	TRBJ1-1	few
TGTGCCAGCCTGGACCAACTCGGGGAGCTGTTTTTT	CASLDQLGELFF	.	TRBV7-9	TRBJ2-2	.
TGCAGTGCTAGAGATAGTTCAGGTAGTCAAGAGACCCAGTACTTC	CSARDSSGSQETQYF	.	TRBV20-1	TRBJ2-5	.
TGTGCAGTTGCCAGACAGGTCCTAGGATACGAGCAGTACTTC	CAVARQVLGYEQYF	.	TRBV28	TRBJ2-7	.
TGTGCCTGGAGCACACGGGCGGTCAGCTCCTATAATTCACCCCTCCACTTT	CAWSTRAVSSYNSPLHF	.	TRBV30	TRBJ1-6	.
TGTGCCAGCAGTCATACTAGCGGGGGGGCCGATGAGCAGTTCTTC	CASSHTSGGADEQFF	TRBD2	TRBV28	TRBJ2-1	.
TGTGCCAGCGGGCTGGGGTCTAACTATGGCTACACCTTC	CASGLGSNYGYTF	.	TRBV12-3/TRBV12-4	TRBJ1-2	.
TGTGCCAGCAGTTACCGCGGTGGCGAGCAGTTCTTC	CASSYRGGEQFF	.	TRBV6-5	TRBJ2-1	.
TGTGCCAGCAGCCTCCGGACACCGACGGAGACCCAGTACTTC	CASSLRTPTETQYF	.	TRBV7-2	TRBJ2-5	few
TGTGCCAGCAGTCGTTCGGGGGGGAGAAAAGATACGCAGTATTTT	CASSRSGGRKDTQYF	TRBD2	TRBV5-8	TRBJ2-3	.
TGTGCCAGCAGGGGGGACAGCCGTAATCAGCCCCAGCATTTT	CASRGDSRNQPQHF	TRBD1	TRBV6-1	TRBJ1-5	.
TGCGCCAGCAGTTTCGGTGTATCCTACGAGCAGTTCTTC	CASSFGVSYEQFF	.	TRBV4-3	TRBJ2-1	once
TGTGCCAGCAGACGACTAGCGGGGCAGCTAGATACGCAGTATTTT	CASRRLAGQLDTQYF	TRBD2	TRBV7-2	TRBJ2-3	.